This T cell receptor (beta chain) was obtained from a study of shared clonotypes between healthy human individuals. The data were produced by immunoSEQ multiplex PCR, yet TCRdb's version contains in-frame clones alone and is incomplete. The sample has 2 million to 2.5 million clones, less than 95% seen once. The length of the CDR3 is 21 residues. V and J are TRBV21-1 and TRBJ1-4. TRBV21-1 is an annotated pseudogene. The receptor was isolated from a man younger than 35 in good health. Some clones in this sample may be carry-over from other donors' samples. Input material: naive CD4+ T cells from PBMCs. The subset: CD45RA+ positively selected. DNA of the CDR3: TGTGCCAGCAGCAAAGCGCGGTCTTATCTGGCCGGGACTGCAACTAATGAAAAACTGTTTTTT. Translation gives CASSKARSYLAGTATNEKLFF.